Sequencing of this T cell receptor beta chain was carried out in a study of blood T cell repertoires in COVID-19 (dated by TCRdb to the early 2020s). For context, the study as a whole: Collaborator samples came from the United States, Italy and Spain and covered acute and convalescent phases of COVID-19. Nearly every sample came with metadata listing a de-identified subject ID, COVID-19 status, age in years and sex. The samples were drawn from the first 160 participants of the ongoing ImmuneRACE study and from roughly 1,300 subjects provided by 6 global collaborators. Subjects who had been exposed to COVID-19, were actively infected with it, or had recovered from it provided the deeply sampled blood TCRbeta repertoires that made up the dataset. Where available, HLA class I and class II types were taken from metadata supplied by the sample provider and were not determined by assay-based typing. The material from the prospective study consisted of cDNA or gDNA derived from T cells, B-cell-depleted T cells, or PBMCs. The repertoires were released in a freely available public database meant as a resource for research on the immune response to SARS-CoV-2.

Participants in the prospective study were aged about 18 to 90 years, lived in 24 United States geographic areas, and enrolled through a virtual design. In the prospective study, cohorts were assigned on the basis of participant-reported clinical history obtained from a screening survey and a study questionnaire. Exposed participants had been in contact with someone with a PCR-confirmed or clinician-diagnosed COVID-19 case within 2 weeks of study entry. In the prospective study, mobile phlebotomists collected whole blood, serum and a nasopharyngeal or oropharyngeal swab from each participant. Over a 2-month period, participants in the prospective study had the option of providing additional blood draws and questionnaires. Before DNA extraction, prospective study blood samples were shipped either frozen or at room temperature. The germline V gene (reference sequence) provides CDR1 WNHNN and CDR2 SYGVQD. Including the terminal cysteine and phenylalanine, the CDR3 comprises 16 residues. The CDR3 DNA has 48 bases and is translated from base 1. The V end gives up 3 bases and the J end 1 base, leaving 5 bases in the junction not matched to a gene.

TCRbeta CDR3 regions were amplified from genomic DNA using the immunoSEQ Assay, a bias-controlled multiplex PCR. The source study handled its data this way. The number of nucleated cells in each sample was estimated from the amplification of reference gene primers within the assay. Sequence reads were collapsed and filtered to measure the absolute abundance of every unique TCRbeta CDR3 rearrangement. Productive Simpson clonality was computed per sample as the square root of Simpson's diversity index over productive rearrangements. TCRdb obtained this table from immuneACCESS and retained in-frame rearrangements with V and J assigned. These tables miss some clones; where compared with another copy, unresolved V genes account for less than half of the shortfall, and the remainder is unexplained. D and trimming were read from the DNA, whereas the V and J calls and clone size are those reported in that table. The sample has 230,000 or so clones on record, around 83% of them singletons. The ten top clones hold 5% to 8% of the sample.

Points on this clone: No antigen is known for it. The record has no base qualities; no much larger clone is one base away.

Overall study outcomes, separate from this receptor: The amount of clinical and demographic metadata varied by source and participant and was provided uncurated.

This sequence was found in a woman aged 45-60 years who had been exposed to COVID-19. Sequenced input: PBMCs or T cells enriched from blood (not recorded which). The V gene is TRBV10-1 and the J gene is TRBJ2-3; TRBD1 fits 9 bases in the junction. In nucleotide form, the sequence is TGCGCCAGCAGTGACAGGACAGGGGTCGGCACAGATACGCAGTATTTT. This sequence encodes CASSDRTGVGTDTQYF.